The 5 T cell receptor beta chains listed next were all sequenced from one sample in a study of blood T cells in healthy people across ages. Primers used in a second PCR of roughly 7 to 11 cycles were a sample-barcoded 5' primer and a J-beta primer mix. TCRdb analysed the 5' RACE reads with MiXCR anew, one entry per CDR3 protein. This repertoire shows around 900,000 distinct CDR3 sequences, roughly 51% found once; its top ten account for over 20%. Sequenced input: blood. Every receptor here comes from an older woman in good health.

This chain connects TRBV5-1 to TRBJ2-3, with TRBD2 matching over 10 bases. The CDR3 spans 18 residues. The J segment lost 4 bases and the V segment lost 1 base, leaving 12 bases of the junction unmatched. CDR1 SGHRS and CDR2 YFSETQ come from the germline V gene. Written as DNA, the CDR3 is TGCGCCAGCAGCTTGTATCTAGCGGGAGAGTGGGGAGCAGATACGCAGTATTTT. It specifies CASSLYLAGEWGADTQYF.

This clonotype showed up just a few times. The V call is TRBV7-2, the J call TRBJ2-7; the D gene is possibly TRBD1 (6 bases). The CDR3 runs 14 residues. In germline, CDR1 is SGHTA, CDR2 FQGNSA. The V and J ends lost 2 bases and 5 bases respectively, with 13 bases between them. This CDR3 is CASSLMAWGHEQYF. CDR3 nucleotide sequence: TGTGCCAGCAGCTTAATGGCCTGGGGGCACGAGCAGTACTTC. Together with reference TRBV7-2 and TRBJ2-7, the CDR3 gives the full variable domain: GAGVSQSPSNKVTEKGKDVELRCDPISGHTALYWYRQSLGQGLEFLIYFQGNSAPDKSGLPSDRFSAERTGGSVSTLTIQRTQQEDSAVYLCASSLMAWGHEQYFGPGTRLTVT.

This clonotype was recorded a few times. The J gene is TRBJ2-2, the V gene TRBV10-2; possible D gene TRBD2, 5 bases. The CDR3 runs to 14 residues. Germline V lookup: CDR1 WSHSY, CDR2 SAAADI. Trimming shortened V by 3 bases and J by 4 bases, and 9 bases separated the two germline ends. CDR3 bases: TGCGCCAGCAGTGAAGAGGGTTCCACCGGGGAGCTGTTTTTT. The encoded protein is CASSEEGSTGELFF.

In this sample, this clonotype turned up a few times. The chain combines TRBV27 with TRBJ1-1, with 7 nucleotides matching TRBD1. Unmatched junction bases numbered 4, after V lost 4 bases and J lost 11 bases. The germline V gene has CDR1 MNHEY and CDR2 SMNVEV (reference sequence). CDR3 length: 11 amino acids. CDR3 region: CASSSGGEAFF. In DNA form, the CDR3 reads TGTGCCAGCAGTTCAGGGGGGGAGGCTTTCTTT.

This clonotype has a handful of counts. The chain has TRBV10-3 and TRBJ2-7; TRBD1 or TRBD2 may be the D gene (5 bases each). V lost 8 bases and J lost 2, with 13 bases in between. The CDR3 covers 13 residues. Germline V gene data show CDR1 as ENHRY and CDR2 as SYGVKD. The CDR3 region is CAIQGDGPYEQYF. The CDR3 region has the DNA TGTGCCATCCAAGGGGACGGTCCCTACGAGCAGTACTTC.